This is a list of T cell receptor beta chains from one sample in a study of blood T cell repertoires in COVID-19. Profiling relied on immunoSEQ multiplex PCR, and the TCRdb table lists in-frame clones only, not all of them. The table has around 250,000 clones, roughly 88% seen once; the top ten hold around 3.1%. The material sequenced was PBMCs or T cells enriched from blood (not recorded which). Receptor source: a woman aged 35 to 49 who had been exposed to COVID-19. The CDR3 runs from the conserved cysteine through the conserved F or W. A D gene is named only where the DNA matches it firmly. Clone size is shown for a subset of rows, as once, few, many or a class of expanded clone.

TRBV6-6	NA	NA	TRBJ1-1	CASSYGSEYKGQEAFF	TGTGCCAGCAGTTACGGGTCTGAGTACAAGGGACAAGAAGCTTTCTTT
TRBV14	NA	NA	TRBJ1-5	CASSQSGLAGQPQHF	TGTGCCAGCAGCCAGTCTGGTTTAGCAGGGCAGCCCCAGCATTTT
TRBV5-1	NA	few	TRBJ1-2	CASTQTGNYGYTF	TGTGCCAGCACTCAAACAGGGAACTATGGCTACACCTTC
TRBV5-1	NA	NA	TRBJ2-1	CASSSDSYNEQFF	TGCGCCAGCAGCTCGGACAGTTACAATGAGCAGTTCTTC
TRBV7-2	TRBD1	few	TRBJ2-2	CASSFETGAGELFF	TGTGCCAGCAGCTTCGAGACAGGGGCCGGGGAGCTGTTTTTT
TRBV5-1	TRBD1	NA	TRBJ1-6	CASSWGQGQLSLHF	TGCGCCAGCAGCTGGGGACAGGGACAACTGTCCCTCCACTTT
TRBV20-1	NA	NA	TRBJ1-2	CSARPDYGYTF	TGCAGTGCTAGGCCGGACTATGGCTACACCTTC
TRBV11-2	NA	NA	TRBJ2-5	CASSLQETQYF	TGTGCCAGCAGCCTCCAAGAGACCCAGTACTTC
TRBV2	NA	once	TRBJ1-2	CASTSLGAPNYGYTF	TGTGCCAGCACCTCCTTGGGGGCCCCGAACTATGGCTACACCTTC
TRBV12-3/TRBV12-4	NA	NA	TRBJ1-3	CASSPAGNTIYF	TGTGCCAGCAGTCCAGCGGGAAACACCATATATTTT
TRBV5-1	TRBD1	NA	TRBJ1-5	CASSPTGTAAQHF	TGCGCCAGCAGCCCGACGGGGACAGCGGCCCAGCATTTT
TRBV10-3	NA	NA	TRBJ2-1	CAISHAPGGESYYNEQFF	TGTGCCATCAGCCATGCACCCGGGGGAGAGTCATACTACAATGAGCAGTTCTTC
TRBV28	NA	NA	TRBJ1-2	CASTPGGLYGYTF	TGTGCCAGCACCCCAGGTGGGTTATATGGCTACACCTTC
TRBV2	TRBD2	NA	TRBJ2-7	CASSEFVLAGEYYEQYF	TGTGCCAGCAGTGAATTTGTACTAGCGGGGGAGTACTACGAGCAGTACTTC
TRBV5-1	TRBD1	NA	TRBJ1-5	CASRAGTGGSNQPQHF	TGTGCCAGCAGGGCCGGGACAGGGGGTAGCAATCAGCCCCAGCATTTT
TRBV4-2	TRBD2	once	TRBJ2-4	CASSQNRLAGARLAKNIQYF	TGTGCCAGCAGCCAAAATCGGCTAGCGGGAGCCCGACTAGCCAAAAACATTCAGTACTTC
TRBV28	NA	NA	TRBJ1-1	CASTPGRGFGGTTEAFF	TGTGCCAGCACTCCTGGGAGAGGGTTTGGTGGAACCACTGAAGCTTTCTTT
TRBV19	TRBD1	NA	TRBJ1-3	CASSTPGAGGSGNTIYF	TGTGCCAGTAGTACCCCGGGGGCAGGGGGCTCTGGAAACACCATATATTTT
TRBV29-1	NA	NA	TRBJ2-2	CSVGQGGAGELFF	TGCAGCGTTGGACAGGGCGGGGCCGGGGAGCTGTTTTTT
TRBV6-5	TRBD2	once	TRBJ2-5	CASSSRLAGVQETQYF	TGTGCCAGCAGTTCCAGACTAGCGGGGGTTCAAGAGACCCAGTACTTC
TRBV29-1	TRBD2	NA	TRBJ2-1	CSVSIAGGAYNEQFF	TGCAGCGTTTCCATAGCGGGAGGGGCCTACAATGAGCAGTTCTTC
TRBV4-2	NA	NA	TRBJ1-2	CASSHETGAYGYTF	TGTGCCAGCAGCCATGAGACAGGCGCCTATGGCTACACCTTC
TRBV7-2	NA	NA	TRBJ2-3	CASSSTWGDTQYF	TGTGCCAGCAGCTCCACGTGGGGCGATACGCAGTATTTT
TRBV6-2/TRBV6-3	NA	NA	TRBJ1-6	CASSYSGMPLHF	TGTGCCAGCAGTTACTCCGGGATGCCCCTCCACTTT
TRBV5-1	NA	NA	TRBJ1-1	CASSSLTLNTEAFF	TGTGCCAGCAGCTCATTGACACTGAACACTGAAGCTTTCTTT
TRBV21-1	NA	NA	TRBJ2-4	CASSKGAGQGRGSKNIQYF	TGTGCCAGCAGCAAAGGGGCGGGACAGGGGAGAGGGTCCAAAAACATTCAGTACTTC
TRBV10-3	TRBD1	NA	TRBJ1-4	CAISEEYGRTGVGKLFF	TGTGCCATCAGTGAGGAGTATGGTCGGACAGGGGTAGGAAAACTGTTTTTT
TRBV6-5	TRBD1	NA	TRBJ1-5	CASTPQGVGNQPQHF	TGTGCCAGCACCCCCCAGGGGGTAGGCAATCAGCCCCAGCATTTT
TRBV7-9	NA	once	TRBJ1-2	CASSPLRTGYGYTF	TGTGCCAGCAGCCCATTACGAACGGGGTATGGCTACACCTTC
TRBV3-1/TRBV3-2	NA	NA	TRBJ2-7	CASSQVYSSYEQYF	TGTGCCAGCAGCCAAGTTTACAGCTCCTACGAGCAGTACTTC
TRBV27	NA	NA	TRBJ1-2	CASSWRGNYGYTF	TGTGCCAGCAGTTGGAGGGGAAACTATGGCTACACCTTC
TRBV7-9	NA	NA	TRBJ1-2	CASSLAGDTYGYTF	TGTGCCAGCAGCTTAGCCGGGGATACTTATGGCTACACCTTC
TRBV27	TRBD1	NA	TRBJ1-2	CASSTTSGTENYGYTF	TGTGCCAGCAGTACCACCTCCGGGACAGAAAACTATGGCTACACCTTC
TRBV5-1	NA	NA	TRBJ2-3	CASSLGDSTFTDTQYF	TGTGCCAGCAGCTTGGGTGACTCCACCTTCACAGATACGCAGTATTTT
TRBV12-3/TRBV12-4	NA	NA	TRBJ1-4	CASIGGEKLFF	TGTGCCAGCATTGGGGGGGAAAAACTGTTTTTT
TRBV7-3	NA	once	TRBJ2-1	CASSPQNSGTITGNEQFF	TGTGCCAGCAGCCCGCAAAATTCCGGGACAATAACTGGTAATGAGCAGTTCTTC
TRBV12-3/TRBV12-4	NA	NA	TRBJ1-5	CASSLSRNQPQHF	TGTGCCAGCAGTTTAAGTCGGAATCAGCCCCAGCATTTT
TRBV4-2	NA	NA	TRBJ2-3	CASSQDLVAVDTQYF	TGTGCCAGCAGCCAAGATTTGGTAGCGGTAGATACGCAGTATTTT
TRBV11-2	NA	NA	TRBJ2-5	CASSLTGSPGGETQYF	TGTGCCAGCAGCTTAACGGGTAGCCCCGGTGGAGAGACCCAGTACTTC
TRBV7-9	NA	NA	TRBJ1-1	CASSLSISGGGTEAFF	TGTGCCAGCAGCTTAAGTATCTCCGGGGGAGGAACTGAAGCTTTCTTT
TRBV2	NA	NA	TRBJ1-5	CASSGHDKPQHF	TGTGCCAGCAGTGGACATGACAAGCCCCAGCATTTT
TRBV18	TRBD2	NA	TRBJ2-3	CASSRLAPSTDTQYF	TGTGCCAGCTCAAGACTAGCGCCTAGCACAGATACGCAGTATTTT
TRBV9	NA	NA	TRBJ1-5	CASSLNRSGQLYSNQPQHF	TGTGCCAGCAGCCTAAACAGAAGTGGACAGCTTTATAGCAATCAGCCCCAGCATTTT
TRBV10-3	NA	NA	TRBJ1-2	CAISESTRGLYGYTF	TGTGCCATCAGTGAGTCAACCAGGGGCCTCTATGGCTACACCTTC
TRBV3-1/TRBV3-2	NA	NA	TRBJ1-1	CASSQTGLRSTEAFF	TGTGCCAGCAGCCAAACAGGGTTGCGGAGCACTGAAGCTTTCTTT